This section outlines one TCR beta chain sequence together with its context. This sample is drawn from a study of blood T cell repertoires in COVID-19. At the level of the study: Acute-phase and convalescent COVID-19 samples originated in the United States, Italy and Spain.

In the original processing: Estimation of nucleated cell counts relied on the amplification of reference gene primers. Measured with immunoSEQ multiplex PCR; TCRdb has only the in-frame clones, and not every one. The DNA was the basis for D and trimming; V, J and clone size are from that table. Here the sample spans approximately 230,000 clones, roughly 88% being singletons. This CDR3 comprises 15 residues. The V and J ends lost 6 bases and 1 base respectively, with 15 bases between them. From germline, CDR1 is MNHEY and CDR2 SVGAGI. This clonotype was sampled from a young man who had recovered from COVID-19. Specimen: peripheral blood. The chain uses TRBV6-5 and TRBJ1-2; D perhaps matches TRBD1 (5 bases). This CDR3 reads CASRTGQGGNYGYTF. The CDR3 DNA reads TGTGCCAGCAGAACTGGGCAGGGAGGTAACTATGGCTACACCTTC.